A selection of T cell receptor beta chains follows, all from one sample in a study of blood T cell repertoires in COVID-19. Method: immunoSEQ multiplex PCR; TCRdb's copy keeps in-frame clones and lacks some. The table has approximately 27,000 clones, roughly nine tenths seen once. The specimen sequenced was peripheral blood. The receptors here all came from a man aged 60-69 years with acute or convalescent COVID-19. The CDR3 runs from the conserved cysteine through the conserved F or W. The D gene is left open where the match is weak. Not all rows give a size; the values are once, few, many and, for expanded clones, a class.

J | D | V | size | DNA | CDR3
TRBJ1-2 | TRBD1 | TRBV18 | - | TGTGCCAGCTCACCGTTCAGAGGCAGGACAGGAGACTATGGCTACACCTTC | CASSPFRGRTGDYGYTF
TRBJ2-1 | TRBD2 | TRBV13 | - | TGTGCCAGCAGCTTAGTCCTAGCGGGAGTTTTCTACAATGAGCAGTTCTTC | CASSLVLAGVFYNEQFF
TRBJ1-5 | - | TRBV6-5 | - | TGTGCCAGCAGTTACTCGGGGGCGGAGCAGCCCCAGCATTTT | CASSYSGAEQPQHF
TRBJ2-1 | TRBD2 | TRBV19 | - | TGTGCCAGTCGGACTAGCGGGGGGATTTACAATGAGCAGTTCTTC | CASRTSGGIYNEQFF
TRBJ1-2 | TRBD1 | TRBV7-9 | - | TGTGCCAGCAGCTTAGCCTCTAGGACAGGGCTCGACTATGGCTACACCTTC | CASSLASRTGLDYGYTF
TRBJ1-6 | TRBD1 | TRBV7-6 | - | TGTGCCAGCAGCTCGGGACAGGGGGTTAATTCACCCCTCCACTTT | CASSSGQGVNSPLHF
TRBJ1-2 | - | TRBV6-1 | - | TGTGCCAGCAGTGAATCCGTCTGGTCAGGCGCAAAATATGGCTACACCTTC | CASSESVWSGAKYGYTF
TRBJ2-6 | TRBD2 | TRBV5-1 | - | TGCGCCAGCAGCTTGGCGAGCGGGGCTGGGGCCAACGTCCTGACTTTC | CASSLASGAGANVLTF
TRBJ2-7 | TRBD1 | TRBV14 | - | TGTGCCAGCAGCCGTACCGGGACAGGTTTCGAGCAGTACTTC | CASSRTGTGFEQYF
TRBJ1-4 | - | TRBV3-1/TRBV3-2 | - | TGTGCCAGCAGCGTCACCCCAGGGGTAACTAATGAAAAACTGTTTTTT | CASSVTPGVTNEKLFF
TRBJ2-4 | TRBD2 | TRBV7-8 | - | TGTGCCAGCAGCTTCACCCCGGGGGGAGGAAACATTCAGTACTTC | CASSFTPGGGNIQYF
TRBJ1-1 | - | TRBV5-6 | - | TGTGCCAGCAGCATCAGACTGGCATTGGCTTCTGAAGCTTTCTTT | CASSIRLALASEAFF
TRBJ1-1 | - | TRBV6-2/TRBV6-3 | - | TGTGCCAGCAGCAAGGGGGGGGTCGAACGGCCTGAAGCTTTCTTT | CASSKGGVERPEAFF
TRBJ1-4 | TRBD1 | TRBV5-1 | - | TGCGCCAGCAGCCTGGGACAGGGGGGTGAAAAACTGTTTTTT | CASSLGQGGEKLFF
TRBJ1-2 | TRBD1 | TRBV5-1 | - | TGCGCCAGCAGCTTGGGACAGGGAGGTCCTAACTATGGCTACACCTTC | CASSLGQGGPNYGYTF
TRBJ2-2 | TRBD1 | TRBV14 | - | TGTGCCAGCAGCCCTTATGGGACAGCCGGGGAGCTGTTTTTT | CASSPYGTAGELFF
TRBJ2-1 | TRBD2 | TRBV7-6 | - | TGTGCCAGCAGCTTAGCTAGCGGGGGCTACAATGAGCAGTTCTTC | CASSLASGGYNEQFF
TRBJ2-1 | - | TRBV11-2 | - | TGTGCCAGCAGCTTGTCGGGAACCGACAATGAGCAGTTCTTC | CASSLSGTDNEQFF
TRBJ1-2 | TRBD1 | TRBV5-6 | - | TGTGCCAGCAGCTTGGCCAACTTACAGGGGGTGGCCGGCTACACCTTC | CASSLANLQGVAGYTF
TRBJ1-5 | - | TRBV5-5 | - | TGTGCCAGCAGCCCAATTACAGGGATAGGCAATCAGCCCCAGCATTTT | CASSPITGIGNQPQHF
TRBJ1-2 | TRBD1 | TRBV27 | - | TGTGCCAGCAGTCCGCCACCAGGACAGGGAAGGGAAGGCTATGGCTACACCTTC | CASSPPPGQGREGYGYTF
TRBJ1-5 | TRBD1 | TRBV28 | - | TGTGCCAGCAGTTTATCCCGAGACAGGGACTTCAATCAGCCCCAGCATTTT | CASSLSRDRDFNQPQHF
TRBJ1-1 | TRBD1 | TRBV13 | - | TGTGCCAGCAGCTTAGGCCTAGACAGGGTCCCTGAAGCTTTCTTT | CASSLGLDRVPEAFF
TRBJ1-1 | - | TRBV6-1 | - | TGTGCCAGCAGTGAAGCGTATGGCAGATTGAACACTGAAGCTTTCTTT | CASSEAYGRLNTEAFF
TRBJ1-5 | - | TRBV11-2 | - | TGTGCCAGCAGCTTAGGCGGGTCTCAGCCCCAGCATTTT | CASSLGGSQPQHF
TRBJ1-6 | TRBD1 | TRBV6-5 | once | TGTGCCAGCAGTCAACAGGGGTCGAATTCACCCCTCCACTTT | CASSQQGSNSPLHF
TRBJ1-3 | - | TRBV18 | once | TGTGCCAGCTCATTAGCCCCACAGGGTCCCTCTGGAAACACCATATATTTT | CASSLAPQGPSGNTIYF
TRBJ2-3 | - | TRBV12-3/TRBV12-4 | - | TGTGCCAGCAGTTTAGGCGGTAATACGCAGTATTTT | CASSLGGNTQYF
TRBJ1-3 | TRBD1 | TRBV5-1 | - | TGCGCCAGCAGCTTATCAGGGGGCAACTTAAACACCATATATTTT | CASSLSGGNLNTIYF
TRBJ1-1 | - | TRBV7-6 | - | TGTGCCAGCAGCTTATATCAGGGATGGAACACTGAAGCTTTCTTT | CASSLYQGWNTEAFF
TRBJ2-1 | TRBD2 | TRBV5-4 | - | TGTGCCAGCAGCTCGAAGACTAGCGGGGCGTTTGAGCAGTTCTTC | CASSSKTSGAFEQFF
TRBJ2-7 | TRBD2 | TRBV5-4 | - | TGTGCCAGCAGCTTGGCCTCTAGCGGGGCCTACGAGCAGTACTTC | CASSLASSGAYEQYF
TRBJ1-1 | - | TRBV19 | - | TGTGCCAGTAGTATCGGTCAACTGAACACTGAAGCTTTCTTT | CASSIGQLNTEAFF
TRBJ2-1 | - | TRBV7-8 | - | TGTGCCAGCAGCTTAGCGCAGGGGTCCCTATACAATGAGCAGTTCTTC | CASSLAQGSLYNEQFF
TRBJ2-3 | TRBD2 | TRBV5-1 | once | TGCGCCAGCAGCTTTGGGCGGGGGGCCTTAGATACGCAGTATTTT | CASSFGRGALDTQYF
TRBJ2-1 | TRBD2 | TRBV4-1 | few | TGCGCCAGCAGCCAACCGACTAGCGGGAGCAGTGAGCAGTTCTTC | CASSQPTSGSSEQFF
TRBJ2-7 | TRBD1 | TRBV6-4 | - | TGTGCCAGCAGTTCTTTCCCCGGGACAGCCTACGAGCAGTACTTC | CASSSFPGTAYEQYF
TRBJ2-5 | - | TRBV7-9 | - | TGTGCCAGCAGCTTCTCAGACTACCAAGATATGGTGACCCAGTACTTC | CASSFSDYQDMVTQYF
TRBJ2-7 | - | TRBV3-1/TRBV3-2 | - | TGTGCCAGCAGCCTGGGAGAGACCTACGAGCAGTACTTC | CASSLGETYEQYF
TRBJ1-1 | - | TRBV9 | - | TGTGCCAGCAGCGTAGGGCAGAACCCCGAAGCTTTCTTT | CASSVGQNPEAFF